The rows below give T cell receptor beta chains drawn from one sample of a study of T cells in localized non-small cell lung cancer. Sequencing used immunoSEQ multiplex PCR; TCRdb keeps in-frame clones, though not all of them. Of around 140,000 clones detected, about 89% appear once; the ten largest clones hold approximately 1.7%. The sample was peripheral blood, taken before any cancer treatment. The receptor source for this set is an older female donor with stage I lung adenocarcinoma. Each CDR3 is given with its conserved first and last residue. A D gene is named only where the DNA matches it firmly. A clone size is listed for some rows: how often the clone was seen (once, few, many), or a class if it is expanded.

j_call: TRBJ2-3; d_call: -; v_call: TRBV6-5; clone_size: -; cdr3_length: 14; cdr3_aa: CASSPTMSTDTQYF; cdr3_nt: TGTGCCAGCAGTCCCACGATGAGCACAGATACGCAGTATTTT
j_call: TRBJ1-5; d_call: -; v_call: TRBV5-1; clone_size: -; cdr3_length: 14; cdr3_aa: CASSLEGLNQPQHF; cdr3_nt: TGCGCCAGCAGCTTGGAAGGGCTTAATCAGCCCCAGCATTTT
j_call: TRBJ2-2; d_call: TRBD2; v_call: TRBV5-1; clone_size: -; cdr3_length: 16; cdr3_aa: CASRQASGTNTGELFF; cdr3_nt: TGCGCCAGCAGGCAAGCTAGCGGGACGAACACCGGGGAGCTGTTTTTT
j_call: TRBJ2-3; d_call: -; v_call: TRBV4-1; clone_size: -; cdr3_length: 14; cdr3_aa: CASSQVGHTDTQYF; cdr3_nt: TGCGCCAGCAGCCAAGTTGGTCACACAGATACGCAGTATTTT
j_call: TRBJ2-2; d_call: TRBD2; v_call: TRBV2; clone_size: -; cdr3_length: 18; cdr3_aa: CASRFRLAGVPLPGELFF; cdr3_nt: TGTGCCAGCCGTTTCCGACTAGCGGGAGTTCCCCTCCCCGGGGAGCTGTTTTTT
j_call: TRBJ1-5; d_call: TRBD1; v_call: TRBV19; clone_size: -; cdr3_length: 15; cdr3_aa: CASSIDRGNNQPQHF; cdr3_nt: TGTGCCAGTAGTATCGACAGGGGGAACAATCAGCCCCAGCATTTT
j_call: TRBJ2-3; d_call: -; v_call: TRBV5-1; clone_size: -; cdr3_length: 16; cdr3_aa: CASSLSLGAEGDTQYF; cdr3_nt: TGCGCCAGCAGCTTGTCTCTAGGAGCTGAGGGAGATACGCAGTATTTT
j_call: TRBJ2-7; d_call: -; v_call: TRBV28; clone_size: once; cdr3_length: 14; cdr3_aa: CASRPQGFISEQYF; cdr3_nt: TGTGCCAGCAGACCACAGGGTTTTATTAGCGAGCAGTACTTC
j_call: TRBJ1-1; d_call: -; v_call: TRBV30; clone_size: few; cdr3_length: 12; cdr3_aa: CAWSVRSLRAFF; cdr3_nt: TGTGCCTGGAGTGTACGGTCTCTGAGAGCTTTCTTT
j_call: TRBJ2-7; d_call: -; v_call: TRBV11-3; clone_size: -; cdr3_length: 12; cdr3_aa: CASSLGVGEQYF; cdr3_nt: TGTGCCAGCAGCTTAGGGGTAGGGGAGCAGTACTTC
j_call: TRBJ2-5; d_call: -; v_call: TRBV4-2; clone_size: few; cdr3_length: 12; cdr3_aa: CASSRQKETQYF; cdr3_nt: TGTGCCAGCAGCCGCCAAAAGGAGACCCAGTACTTC
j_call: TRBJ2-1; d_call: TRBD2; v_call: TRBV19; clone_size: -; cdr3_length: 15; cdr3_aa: CASRSTSGRANEQFF; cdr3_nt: TGTGCCAGCCGCTCGACTAGCGGGAGGGCCAATGAGCAGTTCTTC
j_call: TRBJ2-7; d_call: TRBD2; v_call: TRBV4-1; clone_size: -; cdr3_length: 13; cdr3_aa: CASSVLAGDEQYF; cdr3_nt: TGCGCCAGCAGCGTCCTAGCGGGAGACGAGCAGTACTTC
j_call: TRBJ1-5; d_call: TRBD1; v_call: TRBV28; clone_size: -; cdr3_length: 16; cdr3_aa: CASEVIGRTGNQPQHF; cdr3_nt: TGTGCCAGCGAAGTTATAGGAAGGACAGGGAATCAGCCCCAGCATTTT
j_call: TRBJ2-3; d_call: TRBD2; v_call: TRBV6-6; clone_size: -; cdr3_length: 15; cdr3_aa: CASSYPGGPADTQYF; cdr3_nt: TGTGCCAGCAGTTACCCGGGAGGGCCCGCAGATACGCAGTATTTT
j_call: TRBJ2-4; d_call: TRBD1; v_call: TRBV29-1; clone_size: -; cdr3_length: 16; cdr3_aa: CSVEDLQGAPENIQYF; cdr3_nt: TGCAGCGTTGAAGATCTTCAGGGGGCGCCGGAAAACATTCAGTACTTC
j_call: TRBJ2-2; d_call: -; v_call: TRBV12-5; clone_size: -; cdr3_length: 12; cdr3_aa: CASGLSTGELFF; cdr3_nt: TGTGCTAGTGGTTTGTCCACCGGGGAGCTGTTTTTT
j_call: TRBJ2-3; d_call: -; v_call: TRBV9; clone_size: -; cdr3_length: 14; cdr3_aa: CASFLGCSPNTQYF; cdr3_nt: TGTGCCAGCTTCCTCGGGTGCTCCCCGAATACGCAGTATTTT
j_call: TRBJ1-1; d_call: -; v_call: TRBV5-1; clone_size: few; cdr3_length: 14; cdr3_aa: CASSPAGLNTEAFF; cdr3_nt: TGCGCCAGCAGCCCCGCAGGCTTGAACACTGAAGCTTTCTTT
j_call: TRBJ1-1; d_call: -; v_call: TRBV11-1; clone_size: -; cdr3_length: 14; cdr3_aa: CASSFRTEATEAFF; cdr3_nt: TGTGCCAGCAGCTTTCGAACAGAAGCCACTGAAGCTTTCTTT
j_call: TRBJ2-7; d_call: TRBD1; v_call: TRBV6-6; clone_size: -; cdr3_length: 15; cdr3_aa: CASTFLGTGASEQYF; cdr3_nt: TGTGCCAGCACCTTCTTGGGGACAGGGGCCAGCGAGCAGTACTTC
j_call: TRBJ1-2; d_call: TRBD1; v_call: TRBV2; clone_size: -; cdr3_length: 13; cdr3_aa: CATRGDSNYGYTF; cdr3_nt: TGTGCCACCAGGGGGGACTCTAACTATGGCTACACCTTC
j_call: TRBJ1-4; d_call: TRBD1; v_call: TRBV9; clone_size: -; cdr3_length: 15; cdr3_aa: CASSVVGQGGEKLFF; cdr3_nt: TGTGCCAGCAGCGTAGTGGGACAGGGTGGAGAAAAACTGTTTTTT
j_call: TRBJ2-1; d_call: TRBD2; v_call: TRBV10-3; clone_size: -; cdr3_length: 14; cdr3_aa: CAIRGAGGSNEQFF; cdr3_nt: TGTGCCATCAGGGGAGCGGGAGGGTCCAATGAGCAGTTCTTC
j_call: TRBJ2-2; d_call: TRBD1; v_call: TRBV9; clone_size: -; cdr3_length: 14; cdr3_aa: CASSPLDRAGELFF; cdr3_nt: TGTGCCAGCAGCCCGTTGGACAGGGCCGGGGAGCTGTTTTTT
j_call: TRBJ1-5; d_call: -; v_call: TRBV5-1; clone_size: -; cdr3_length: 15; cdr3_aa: CASTTAPGGLQPQHF; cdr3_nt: TGCGCCAGCACCACGGCTCCCGGTGGACTGCAGCCCCAGCATTTT
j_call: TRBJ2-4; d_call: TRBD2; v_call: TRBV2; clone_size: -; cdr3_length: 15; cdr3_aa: CASSGEGLAKNIQYF; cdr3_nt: TGTGCCAGCAGTGGGGAGGGTTTAGCCAAAAACATTCAGTACTTC
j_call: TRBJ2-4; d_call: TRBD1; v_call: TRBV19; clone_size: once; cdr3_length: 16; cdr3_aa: CASSIDRGIAKNIQYF; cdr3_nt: TGTGCCAGTAGTATCGACAGGGGTATAGCCAAAAACATTCAGTACTTC
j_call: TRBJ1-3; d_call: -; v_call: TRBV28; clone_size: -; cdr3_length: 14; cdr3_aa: CASSWRGREDTIYF; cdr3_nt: TGTGCCAGCAGTTGGCGGGGCAGGGAGGACACCATATATTTT
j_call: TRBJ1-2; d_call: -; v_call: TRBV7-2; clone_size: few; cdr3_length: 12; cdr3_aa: CASGGDSYGYTF; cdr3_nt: TGTGCCAGCGGGGGAGACAGCTATGGCTACACCTTC
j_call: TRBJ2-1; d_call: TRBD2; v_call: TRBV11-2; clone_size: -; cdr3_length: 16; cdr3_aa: CASRLLAGGIYNEQFF; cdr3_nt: TGTGCCAGCAGACTACTAGCGGGAGGAATCTACAATGAGCAGTTCTTC
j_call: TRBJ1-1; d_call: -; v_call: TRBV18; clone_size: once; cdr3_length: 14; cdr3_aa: CASSPGAKNTEAFF; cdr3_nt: TGTGCCAGCTCACCAGGGGCGAAGAACACTGAAGCTTTCTTT
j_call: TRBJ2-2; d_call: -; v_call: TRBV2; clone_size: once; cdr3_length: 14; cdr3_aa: CASSETRITGELFF; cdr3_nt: TGTGCCAGCAGTGAAACGCGGATAACCGGGGAGCTGTTTTTT
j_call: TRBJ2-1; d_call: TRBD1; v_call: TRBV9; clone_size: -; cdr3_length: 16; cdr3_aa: CASSPRGGSSYNEQFF; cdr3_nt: TGTGCCAGCAGCCCAAGAGGGGGCAGCTCCTACAATGAGCAGTTCTTC
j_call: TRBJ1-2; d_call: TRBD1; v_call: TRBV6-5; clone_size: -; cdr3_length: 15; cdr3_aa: CASSYSTGGNYGYTF; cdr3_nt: TGTGCCAGCAGTTACTCGACAGGGGGTAACTATGGCTACACCTTC
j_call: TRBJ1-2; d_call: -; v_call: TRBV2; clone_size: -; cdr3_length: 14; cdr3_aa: CASSERFLTSGYTF; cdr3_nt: TGTGCCAGCAGTGAAAGGTTTCTGACATCCGGCTACACCTTC